The next 26 T cell receptor beta chains were all read from a single sample in a study of T cells after posttransplantation cyclophosphamide. Only in-frame clones appear in the TCRdb table, and some are missing; sequencing was by immunoSEQ multiplex PCR. The sample carries about 9,800 clones, roughly nine tenths recorded once. Controls had myeloablative marrow grafts with methotrexate and calcineurin inhibitor, sampled at 1 year. The starting material was PBMCs, obtained 420 to 450 days after allogeneic stem cell transplant with calcineurin inhibitor and methotrexate. The receptors shown here come from a male patient in his fifties or sixties who received an allogeneic stem cell transplant from an unrelated donor, was CMV-positive, and had chronic GVHD only. The graft donor may have given rise to some T cells.

The rearrangement joins TRBV28 to TRBJ2-1; tentatively, D is TRBD2 (5 bases). Germline lookup yields CDR1 MDHEN and CDR2 SYDVKM. With 4 bases removed from V and 8 bases from J, the gap between germline ends came to 9 bases. CDR3 size: 12 residues. CDR3 nucleotides: TGTGCCAGCAGTTACAGCGGCTATGAGCAGTTCTTC. Its translation is CASSYSGYEQFF.

The chain links TRBV6-6 to TRBJ2-1, with D possibly being TRBD2 (5 bases). Germline CDR1 MNHNY, CDR2 SVGAGI (reference sequence). V lost 0 bases, J lost 7 bases, and 10 bases lay in between. This CDR3 contains 14 residues. In DNA form, the CDR3 reads TGTGCCAGCAGTTACTCGATGACGGGGAATGAGCAGTTCTTC. It yields the protein CASSYSMTGNEQFF.

The chain joins TRBV27 to TRBJ2-7; TRBD2 matches 7 bases. Unmatched junction bases numbered 6, after V lost 2 bases and J lost 2 bases. This CDR3 has 15 amino acids. CDR1 and CDR2 from the germline V gene are MNHEY and SMNVEV (reference sequence). The CDR3, as DNA: TGTGCCAGCAGTTTAGGCGCGGGAGTCACCTACGAGCAGTACTTC. Its protein product is CASSLGAGVTYEQYF.

This chain joins TRBV29-1 and TRBJ1-2; TRBD1 agrees at 11 bases. The germline gives CDR1 SQVTM, CDR2 ANQGSEA. CDR3 length: 14 residues. J gave up 4 bases and V 7 bases, and 8 bases lay outside the gene matches. This chain's CDR3 is CSAAGTGGFYGYTF. The DNA for the CDR3 is TGCAGCGCCGCCGGGACAGGGGGATTCTATGGCTACACCTTC.

The CDR3 sequence: CASSSGTGLTGELFF. In DNA, the CDR3 is TGCGCCAGCAGTTCCGGGACAGGACTCACCGGGGAGCTGTTTTTT. The chain carries TRBV5-1 and TRBJ2-2; 8 positions agree with TRBD1. Per germline, CDR1 SGHRS and CDR2 YFSETQ. The ends lost 5 bases at V and 4 bases at J; junction bases unmatched: 7. The CDR3 extends over 15 amino acids.

This chain uses TRBV19 with TRBJ2-5, with D possibly TRBD2 on 5 matching bases. The CDR3 runs 11 residues. The germline V gene has CDR1 LNHDA and CDR2 SQIVND (reference sequence). The V gene lost 9 bases and the J gene lost 5 bases, with 10 bases spanning the gap. The CDR3 loop reads CASYSGETQYF. In DNA form, the CDR3 reads TGTGCCAGCTACTCGGGGGAGACCCAGTACTTC.

Concerning this clone: A junction end diverges from the germline sequence, so it may reflect a read error. Other DNA sequences from this sample encode an identical CDR3 as well. CDR3 nucleotide sequence: TGTGCCAGCAGCCCGGGACAGGGAAGCAATCAGCCTCAGCATTTT. This gives the protein CASSPGQGSNQPQHF. The V gene is TRBV7-8, the J gene TRBJ1-5; 9 nucleotides line up with TRBD1. The CDR3 extends over 15 amino acids. CDR1 is SGHVS and CDR2 is FQNEAQ in the germline V gene.

V is TRBV15 and J is TRBJ2-5; D might be TRBD2 (7 bases). The DNA end is a closer match to TRBJ2-7, so the J assignment may be wrong. From germline, CDR1 is LNHNV and CDR2 YYDKDF (reference sequence). The CDR3 runs to 15 residues. DNA of the CDR3: TGTGCCACCAGCGACAGGAGGACTAGCTCCTACGAGCAGTACTTC. Protein: CATSDRRTSSYEQYF.

The V gene is TRBV27, the J gene TRBJ2-3, with 11 positions matching TRBD2. The CDR3 covers 18 residues. Germline V CDR1 and CDR2: MNHEY, SMNVEV (reference sequence). Trimming at V came to 6 bases and at J to 1 base, leaving 12 bases not matched to a gene. CDR3 coding DNA: TGTGCCAGCAGCCACTCTGGGACTAGCGGTATCCGCACAGATACGCAGTATTTT. Translation gives CASSHSGTSGIRTDTQYF.

The chain carries TRBV2 and TRBJ2-7; 10 positions agree with TRBD1. CDR3 length equals 14 residues. V shed 6 bases and J 7 bases; nucleotides not matched to a gene: 9. The germline V gene encodes CDR1 SNHLY and CDR2 FYNNEI. CDR3: CASRGTGEGNEQYF. CDR3 coding DNA: TGTGCCAGCAGGGGGACAGGGGAGGGAAATGAGCAGTACTTC. Complete variable domain (other parts from reference TRBV2 and TRBJ2-7): EPEVTQTPSHQVTQMGQEVILRCVPISNHLYFYWYRQILGQKVEFLVSFYNNEISEKSEIFDDQFSVERPDGSNFTLKIRSTKLEDSAMYFCASRGTGEGNEQYFGPGTRLTVT.

The J gene is TRBJ1-1, the V gene TRBV12-5; D gene ambiguous. V gave up 7 bases and J gave up 0 bases, with 15 bases separating them. Germline loops: CDR1 LGHNT, CDR2 FRNRAP. The CDR3 totals 15 residues. CDR3: CASADPQALNTEAFF. In nucleotides, the CDR3 is TGTGCTAGTGCCGACCCCCAGGCGCTGAACACTGAAGCTTTCTTT.

The chain combines TRBV19 with TRBJ2-7; 9 nucleotides match TRBD1. V lost 6 bases to trimming and J lost 5 bases; unmatched junction nucleotides: 8. CDR1 and CDR2 from the germline V gene are LNHDA and SQIVND (reference sequence). The CDR3 extends over 14 amino acids. In DNA, the CDR3 is TGTGCCAGTAGCCACGGACAGGGGCTGAACGAGCAGTACTTC. It translates to CASSHGQGLNEQYF.

V and J are TRBV4-2 and TRBJ2-1, with 12 bases identical to TRBD2. This CDR3 is built from 15 residues. After removal of 4 bases from V and 6 bases from J, the junction contained 4 bases not matched to a gene. Germline-derived CDR1 and CDR2 are LGHNA and YNFKEQ. The CDR3 nucleotides are TGTGCCAGCAGCCCCGAGACTAGCGGGGGCAATGAGCAGTTCTTC. It encodes CASSPETSGGNEQFF.

V and J are TRBV9 and TRBJ2-1; tentatively, D is TRBD1 (5 bases). CDR3 length equals 17 residues. The germline V and J ends were trimmed by 3 bases and 0 bases, with 16 bases remaining between them. Germline CDR1 reads SGDLS; CDR2 reads YYNGEE. CDR3 DNA: TGTGCCAGCAGCGACGACAGATTTAGGGGCTCCTACAATGAGCAGTTCTTC. Its protein product is CASSDDRFRGSYNEQFF.

The chain has TRBV6-5 and TRBJ1-5, with D unresolved. The CDR3 sequence is 14 residues long. Trimming took 0 bases from V and 7 from J, leaving 10 bases between them. The germline V gene encodes CDR1 MNHEY and CDR2 SVGAGI. DNA for the CDR3: TGTGCCAGCAGTTACTCGGGCCCAAGGCAGCCCCAGCATTTT. As protein: CASSYSGPRQPQHF.

The rearrangement joins TRBV7-9 to TRBJ1-6; possible D gene TRBD1, 6 bases. V was shortened by 0 bases and J by 9 bases, with 9 bases between the two germline ends. This CDR3 contains 14 residues. Germline lookup yields CDR1 SEHNR and CDR2 FQNEAQ (reference sequence). The CDR3 reads CASSLAGHLSPLHF. The DNA for the CDR3 is TGTGCCAGCAGCTTAGCGGGACATCTTTCACCCCTCCACTTT.

The chain uses TRBV11-2 and TRBJ1-1; D gene unclear. Trimming pared 1 base from V and 5 bases from J, leaving 20 bases between. Germline CDR1 and CDR2: SGHAT and FQNNGV. The CDR3 is 17 residues long. The CDR3 nucleotides read TGTGCCAGCAGCTTAGTAGGCTTTCCGGCAGGTGATACTGAAGCTTTCTTT. Amino acids: CASSLVGFPAGDTEAFF. Variable domain in full (rest from reference TRBV11-2 and TRBJ1-1): EAGVAQSPRYKIIEKRQSVAFWCNPISGHATLYWYQQILGQGPKLLIQFQNNGVVDDSQLPKDRFSAERLKGVDSTLKIQPAKLEDSAVYLCASSLVGFPAGDTEAFFGQGTRLTVV.

The rearrangement uses TRBV21-1 and TRBJ1-1. TRBV21-1 is given as a pseudogene. This CDR3 comprises 9 residues. The CDR3 region is CSEGTVTFF. CDR3 in DNA: TGTTCAGAGGGTACGGTAACTTTCTTT.

The V gene is TRBV11-2, the J gene TRBJ2-7; a weak D match, TRBD1 (5 bases). The germline gives CDR1 SGHAT, CDR2 FQNNGV. V was clipped by 3 bases and J by 3 bases, with 24 bases between them. The CDR3 runs to 18 residues. The CDR3 DNA is TGTGCCAGCAGCTTCCACCGGGTGGGAACAGGTCAGATCTACGAGCAGTACTTC. Its translation is CASSFHRVGTGQIYEQYF.

The V call is TRBV7-2, the J call TRBJ2-5, with D uncertain. The J call is in doubt because the DNA end fits TRBJ2-7 better. The CDR3 has 13 amino acids. Germline CDR1 SGHTA, CDR2 FQGNSA. In DNA, the CDR3 is TGTGCCAGCAGCTCTTATACCGACTACGAGCAGTACTTC. It is translated as CASSSYTDYEQYF.

The CDR3 here is CASSLAVAGNEQFF. CDR3 nucleotides: TGCGCCAGCAGCTTGGCGGTAGCGGGGAATGAGCAGTTCTTC. The chain couples TRBV5-1 to TRBJ2-1; 8 bases align to TRBD2. The germline V gene encodes CDR1 SGHRS and CDR2 YFSETQ. The CDR3 loop spans 14 amino acids. Germline trimming cut 0 bases from V and 7 bases from J; bases unmatched to any gene: 3.

The chain combines TRBV6-1 with TRBJ2-3; a weak D match, TRBD1 (6 bases). The CDR3 sequence is 16 residues long. The germline V gene has CDR1 MNHNS and CDR2 SASEGT. V lost 2 bases and J lost 0, with 12 bases in between. The CDR3 is CASSELGHRSTDTQYF. The CDR3 DNA is TGTGCCAGCAGTGAATTGGGACATCGAAGCACAGATACGCAGTATTTT.

The rearrangement joins TRBV6-5 to TRBJ2-1; 11 positions match TRBD2. Germline lookup yields CDR1 MNHEY and CDR2 SVGAGI. After removal of 4 bases from V and 9 bases from J, the junction contained 8 bases not matched to a gene. CDR3 length: 15 amino acids. In DNA form, the CDR3 reads TGTGCCAGCAGTTTCGGTAGCGGGAGGGCCTTTGAGCAGTTCTTC. This sequence encodes CASSFGSGRAFEQFF.

J is TRBJ1-2 and V is TRBV5-4, with D possibly being TRBD1 (6 bases). CDR1 and CDR2 (germline): SGHNT, YYREEE (reference sequence). The ends were cut back, 4 bases at V and 6 bases at J, with 19 bases in the middle. The CDR3 is made up of 15 amino acids. CDR3 bases: TGTGCCAGCAGCGGGATGGACAGACTTGTTCATGGCTACACCTTC. Translating gives CASSGMDRLVHGYTF.

V usage is TRBV15 and J usage is TRBJ2-7, with D possibly being TRBD2 (6 bases). Germline CDR1 and CDR2: LNHNV and YYDKDF (reference sequence). The germline V and J ends were trimmed by 6 bases and 0 bases, with 12 bases remaining between them. The length of the CDR3 is 14 residues. The CDR3 DNA sequence: TGTGCCACCAGTTCAGTGGGGGGCTCCTACGAGCAGTACTTC. It translates to CATSSVGGSYEQYF. Together with reference TRBV15 and TRBJ2-7, the CDR3 gives the full variable domain: DAMVIQNPRYQVTQFGKPVTLSCSQTLNHNVMYWYQQKSSQAPKLLFHYYDKDFNNEADTPDNFQSRRPNTSFCFLDIRSPGLGDTAMYLCATSSVGGSYEQYFGPGTRLTVT.

The chain carries TRBV13 and TRBJ2-3; tentative D call: TRBD1 (6 bases). Trimming took off 5 bases at V and 3 bases at J, with 15 bases between the two ends. Germline V lookup: CDR1 PRHDT, CDR2 FYEKMQ (reference sequence). CDR3 length: 15 residues. As DNA, the CDR3 is TGTGCCAGCAGCCGATCCAACAGGGAAACAGATACGCAGTATTTT. The encoded protein is CASSRSNRETDTQYF.